Listed here is a single T cell receptor beta chain. The target antigen is unknown. Using immunoSEQ multiplex PCR, the repertoire was profiled, and TCRdb retains in-frame clones only, with some absent. Of about 2 million clones in the sample, over 85% were seen once. Germline V gene sequence: CDR1 MDHEN, CDR2 SYDVKM. Trimming cost V 4 bases and J 3 bases; bases outside gene matches: 6. The CDR3 extends over 15 amino acids. Subsets obtained from CD4+ cells comprised CD45RA+ naive and CD45RA-negative memory cells. The data derive from a study of shared clonotypes between healthy human individuals. Study-wide points: Clonotypes which were not shared had lower generation probabilities than clonotypes that all four donors shared. Richness estimates generally favored naive over memory subsets.

The specimen sequenced was naive CD4+ T cells sorted from blood. Subset in this sample: CD45RA+ positively selected. The chain couples TRBV28 to TRBJ2-7; the match to TRBD2 covers 10 bases. This receptor was obtained from a man in his late teens or twenties in good health. The DNA of the CDR3 is TGTGCCAGCAGTTATAGCGGGGGGCCCCACTACGAGCAGTACTTC. This translates into CASSYSGGPHYEQYF.